This T cell receptor (beta chain) was sequenced during a study of response to subunit inactivated influenza vaccine. General observations from the study: That few new T cells are recruited by each seasonal influenza vaccination was the authors' suggestion.

V shed 3 bases and J shed 5 bases, with 9 bases lying between them. The CDR3 loop spans 13 amino acids. Each CDR3 protein gets one entry after TCRdb re-called the RT-PCR reads with MiXCR. This sample yields 600,000 to 850,000 distinct CDR3 sequences, of which about 14% are seen a single time; less than 8.5% belongs to the top ten. With regard to this clonotype: Its antigen remains unidentified.

This clonotype originated in a man aged 50 or older who received an inactivated influenza vaccine. The input for sequencing was PBMCs from blood, taken 14 to 15 days before vaccination. The V gene is TRBV12-3 or TRBV12-4, the J gene TRBJ2-3, with D uncertain. CDR3 region: CASSLSYKDTQYF. CDR3 sequence (DNA): TGTGCCAGCAGTTTGTCTTATAAAGATACGCAGTATTTT.